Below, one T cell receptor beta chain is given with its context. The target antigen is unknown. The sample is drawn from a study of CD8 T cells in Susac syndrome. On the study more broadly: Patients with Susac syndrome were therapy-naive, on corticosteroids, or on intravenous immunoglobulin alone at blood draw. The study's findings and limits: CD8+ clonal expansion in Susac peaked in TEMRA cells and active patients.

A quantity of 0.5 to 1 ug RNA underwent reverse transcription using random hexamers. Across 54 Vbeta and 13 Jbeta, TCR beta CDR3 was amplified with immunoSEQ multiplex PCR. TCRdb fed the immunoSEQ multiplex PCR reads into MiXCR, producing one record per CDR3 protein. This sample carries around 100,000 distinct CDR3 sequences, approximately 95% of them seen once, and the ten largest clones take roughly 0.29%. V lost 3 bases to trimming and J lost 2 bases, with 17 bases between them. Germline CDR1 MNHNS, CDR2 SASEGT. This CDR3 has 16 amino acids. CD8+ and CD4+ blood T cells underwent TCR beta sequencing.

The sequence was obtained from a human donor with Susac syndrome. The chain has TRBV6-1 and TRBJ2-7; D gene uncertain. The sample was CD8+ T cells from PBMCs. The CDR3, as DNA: TGTGCCAGCAGTGATCGCGATCGGGTCGTGGCCTACGAGCAGTACTTC. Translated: CASSDRDRVVAYEQYF.